Below are 16 T cell receptor beta chains sequenced from a single sample in a study of cytomegalovirus exposure and HLA in healthy donors. The primer mix had 60 Vbeta and 13 Jbeta primers. Sequencing was performed with immunoSEQ multiplex PCR; in TCRdb, only in-frame clones are kept and a portion is missing. Altogether about 160,000 clones are present, 80% being singletons, with the ten largest covering around 5%. Sequenced input: PBMCs. Receptor source: a man younger than 45 in good health and CMV-seronegative.

This chain connects TRBV7-9 to TRBJ2-7; 11 nucleotides agree with TRBD1. From germline, CDR1 is SEHNR and CDR2 FQNEAQ (reference sequence). Trimming at V came to 10 bases and at J to 6 bases, leaving 8 bases not matched to a gene. The CDR3 has 13 residues. The CDR3 protein is CATPGTGGIEQYF. In DNA, the CDR3 is TGTGCCACCCCCGGGACAGGGGGTATCGAGCAGTACTTC.

The chain employs TRBV7-2 and TRBJ2-7; D is perhaps TRBD1 (5 bases). Germline loops: CDR1 SGHTA, CDR2 FQGNSA. Trimming pared 4 bases from V and 3 bases from J, leaving 10 bases between. This CDR3 has 13 amino acids. The CDR3 DNA reads TGTGCCAGCAGCTCTGACGACAGCTACGAGCAGTACTTC. This gives the protein CASSSDDSYEQYF.

V usage is TRBV15 and J usage is TRBJ1-2; D remains ambiguous. Germline assignment: CDR1 LNHNV and CDR2 YYDKDF (reference sequence). This CDR3 comprises 14 residues. Trimming removed 0 bases at V and 2 bases at J, with 7 bases between. The CDR3 DNA reads as TGTGCCACCAGCAGAGATATCCAGAACTATGGCTACACCTTC. Protein product: CATSRDIQNYGYTF.

This clone was seen a few times. The chain joins TRBV28 to TRBJ2-7; D is possibly TRBD2 (5 bases). Trimming shortened V by 6 bases and J by 7 bases, and 13 bases separated the two germline ends. The CDR3 is 12 amino acids. CDR1 and CDR2 from the germline V gene are MDHEN and SYDVKM. CDR3 residues: CASRLASREQYF. The CDR3 DNA sequence: TGTGCCAGCAGGCTAGCTTCTCGGGAGCAGTACTTC.

V and J are TRBV7-9 and TRBJ2-3, with 9 bases fitting TRBD2. Trimming cost V 5 bases and J 3 bases; bases outside gene matches: 9. The germline V gene encodes CDR1 SEHNR and CDR2 FQNEAQ (reference sequence). The CDR3 consists of 16 residues. CDR3 in amino acids: CASSPRLAGDTDTQYF. Written as DNA, the CDR3 is TGTGCCAGCAGCCCTCGGTTAGCGGGGGATACAGATACGCAGTATTTT.

V and J are TRBV6-1 and TRBJ1-1; 8 nucleotides match TRBD1. This CDR3 is built from 14 residues. Germline V gene lookup returns CDR1 MNHNS and CDR2 SASEGT. The J segment lost 6 bases and the V segment lost 8 bases, leaving 11 bases of the junction unmatched. CDR3 region: CASFLDRVIAEAFF. CDR3 DNA: TGTGCCAGCTTCTTGGACAGGGTGATCGCTGAAGCTTTCTTT.

The chain is built from TRBV28 and TRBJ1-1, with D possibly TRBD1 on 6 matching bases. Deletions cut 6 bases from V and 1 base from J, with 9 bases between. CDR3 length equals 13 residues. Per the germline V gene, CDR1 is MDHEN and CDR2 is SYDVKM. The DNA for the CDR3 is TGTGCCAGCAGGAAGACAGGGAACACTGAAGCTTTCTTT. Protein product: CASRKTGNTEAFF.

This rearrangement joins TRBV29-1 to TRBJ2-7, with D possibly TRBD2 on 5 matching bases. Between the trimmed V and J ends, which lost 5 bases and 7 bases, there was a span of 18 bases. The CDR3 is 13 residues long. The germline CDR1 and CDR2 sequences are SQVTM and ANQGSEA. DNA of the CDR3: TGCAGCGTTTGGTTGGGAGAGGGCCGAGAGCAGTACTTC. Protein: CSVWLGEGREQYF.

This clone was observed once. This chain uses TRBV6-6 with TRBJ2-1, with D possibly TRBD2 on 6 matching bases. Trimming took off 2 bases at V and 4 bases at J, with 9 bases between the two ends. The CDR3 loop spans 14 amino acids. Germline CDR1 is MNHNY and CDR2 is SVGAGI (reference sequence). The CDR3 DNA follows: TGTGCCAGCAGTTACCGGGGGTCTTACAATGAGCAGTTCTTC. Amino acids: CASSYRGSYNEQFF.

This clone was detected only a few times. The chain couples TRBV7-3 to TRBJ1-1; no clear D gene. Deletions cut 3 bases from V and 2 bases from J, with 7 bases between. CDR1 and CDR2 from the germline V gene are SGHTA and FQGTGA. The CDR3 is 13 amino acids. CDR3 nucleotide sequence: TGTGCCAGCAGCTTGCTATTCAACACTGAAGCTTTCTTT. This sequence encodes CASSLLFNTEAFF.

The chain combines TRBV15 with TRBJ2-7, with D possibly matching TRBD2 (5 bases). Deletions cut 1 base from V and 0 bases from J, with 7 bases between. The CDR3 runs 14 residues. Germline assignment: CDR1 LNHNV and CDR2 YYDKDF (reference sequence). CDR3: CATSRVRDSYEQYF. CDR3 DNA: TGTGCCACCAGCAGAGTGAGGGACTCCTACGAGCAGTACTTC.

In regard to this clone: Given the absence of the conserved phenylalanine or tryptophan at the CDR3 end, a read error is likely. The DNA is left out, because the CDR3 cannot be placed on it with certainty; the CDR3 is given as TCRdb lists it. V is TRBV27 and J is TRBJ2-7; the table gives TRBD2 as D, unverified against the DNA. The CDR3 is 8 amino acids in total, end residues counted. Germline CDR1 and CDR2: MNHEY and SMNVEV (reference sequence). CDR3 protein: CASGLRNP.

The genes are TRBV5-4 and TRBJ2-7; D is possibly TRBD2 (7 bases). Per the germline V gene, CDR1 is SGHNT and CDR2 is YYREEE (reference sequence). The CDR3 covers 15 residues. Trimming stripped 0 bases from V and 1 base from J, with 11 bases between. The CDR3 DNA follows: TGTGCCAGCAGCTTGGGGGGGCGGGAGTCCTACGAGCAGTACTTC. Amino acid sequence: CASSLGGRESYEQYF.

The gene calls are TRBV9 and TRBJ2-7; D is possibly TRBD1 (6 bases). The CDR3 is made up of 16 amino acids. The germline V and J ends were trimmed by 4 bases and 1 base, with 18 bases remaining between them. Germline V gives CDR1 SGDLS, CDR2 YYNGEE. CDR3 in amino acids: CASSPSAGTNSYEQYF. For the CDR3, the DNA is TGTGCCAGCAGCCCCTCCGCCGGGACAAATTCCTACGAGCAGTACTTC.

This chain joins TRBV28 and TRBJ1-6, with D maybe TRBD1 (6 bases). The CDR3 loop spans 15 amino acids. Trimming removed 6 bases from V and 7 bases from J, with 16 bases in between. The germline V gene has CDR1 MDHEN and CDR2 SYDVKM. This chain's CDR3 is CASSLLGTLNSPLHF. CDR3 sequence (DNA): TGTGCCAGCAGCCTCCTAGGGACATTAAATTCACCCCTCCACTTT.

The chain joins TRBV9 to TRBJ1-1; 9 bases agree with TRBD1. The CDR3 loop spans 13 amino acids. Per germline, CDR1 SGDLS and CDR2 YYNGEE. The V and J ends lost 7 bases and 1 base, in that order; junction bases with no gene match: 2. The CDR3 DNA is TGTGCCAGCGGGGGACAGGGGAACACTGAAGCTTTCTTT. Its translation: CASGGQGNTEAFF.